The sequence of this T cell receptor (beta chain) was determined in a study of vaccination effects on CD4 cells after COVID-19. It was after approximately 11 days of culture that CD4+ T cells were isolated. PCR-confirmed SARS-CoV-2 infection occurred in the person between March and December 2020. Of the BNT162b2 and mRNA-1273 vaccines, participants received two doses of one or the other. The length of the CDR3 is 15 residues. With V trimmed by 0 bases and J by 1 base, 1 base remained unmatched. Germline V gene lookup returns CDR1 SGHTS and CDR2 YDEGEE. Data came from immunoSEQ multiplex PCR; TCRdb stores just in-frame clones and leaves some out. The table shows around 50,000 clones, with around 74% occurring only once. About this clone itself: The antigen remains unidentified.

The chain couples TRBV5-8 to TRBJ2-1; 7 positions agree with TRBD1. The sequence was collected from a human donor who had a prior SARS-CoV-2 infection. The sample consisted of CD4+ T cells from PBMCs cultured without peptide, taken after COVID-19 vaccination. DNA for the CDR3: TGTGCCAGCAGCTTGGAGGGGGCTTCCTACAATGAGCAGTTCTTC. Its protein product is CASSLEGASYNEQFF.